The 32 T cell receptor beta chains below were found in one sample sequenced in a study of blood T cell repertoires in COVID-19. The method was immunoSEQ multiplex PCR; TCRdb's version includes in-frame clones alone and lacks a portion of them. Of around 68,000 clones detected, 88% appear once; the ten largest clones hold roughly 2.4%. Input material: peripheral blood. Receptors were obtained from a human donor in a cohort sampled during active COVID-19.

The CDR3 here is CATSALGGHFNQPQHF. In nucleotides, the CDR3 is TGTGCCACCAGTGCCCTAGGGGGCCACTTTAATCAGCCCCAGCATTTT. The V and J genes are TRBV24-1 and TRBJ1-5; 7 bases map to TRBD1. Germline lookup yields CDR1 KGHDR and CDR2 SFDVKD. J gave up 4 bases and V 5 bases, and 10 bases lay outside the gene matches. This CDR3 has 16 residues.

The chain links TRBV3-1 (or the pseudogene TRBV3-2) to TRBJ1-3, with D unclear. Trimming removed 5 bases at V and 5 bases at J, with 22 bases between. This CDR3 has 17 amino acids. CDR1 LGHDT and CDR2 YNNKEL come from the germline V gene (reference sequence). The DNA for the CDR3 is TGTGCCAGCAGCAGTTTTGCTCCCATTTACACACGAAACACCATATATTTT. Residues: CASSSFAPIYTRNTIYF.

V is TRBV6-5 and J is TRBJ2-7; 10 bases are a match to TRBD2. The CDR3 length is 15 residues. CDR1 and CDR2 (germline): MNHEY, SVGAGI. V was pared by 0 bases and J by 2 bases, with 1 base of the junction left unmatched. The chain's CDR3 is CASSYSSGGTYEQYF. The DNA of the CDR3 is TGTGCCAGCAGTTACTCTAGCGGGGGGACCTACGAGCAGTACTTC.

The table lists this clone with a few counts. V gene TRBV5-1 combines with J gene TRBJ1-6, with D unclear. V was pared by 1 base and J by 5 bases, with 7 bases between. The length of the CDR3 is 14 residues. The germline V gene has CDR1 SGHRS and CDR2 YFSETQ. In nucleotides, the CDR3 is TGCGCCAGCAGCTTGTCCTACGATAATTCACCCCTCCACTTT. Its translation is CASSLSYDNSPLHF. The full variable domain, in which reference TRBV5-1 and TRBJ1-6 provide the parts outside the CDR3, is KAGVTQTPRYLIKTRGQQVTLSCSPISGHRSVSWYQQTPGQGLQFLFEYFSETQRNKGNFPGRFSGRQFSNSRSEMNVSTLELGDSALYLCASSLSYDNSPLHFGNGTRLTVT.

The chain recombines TRBV2 with TRBJ2-7; weak D call: TRBD1 (5 bases). Deletions cut 6 bases from V and 2 bases from J, with 20 bases between. Germline-derived CDR1 and CDR2 are SNHLY and FYNNEI. The CDR3 length is 16 residues. The CDR3 protein is CASSADGWGTTYEQYF. CDR3 coding DNA: TGTGCCAGCAGCGCCGATGGGTGGGGCACAACCTACGAGCAGTACTTC.

This chain links TRBV2 with TRBJ2-5, with D possibly matching TRBD1 (8 bases). The CDR3 covers 15 residues. Trimming pared 7 bases from V and 5 bases from J, leaving 20 bases between. Per germline, CDR1 SNHLY and CDR2 FYNNEI. CDR3 bases: TGTGCCAGCACCATACAGGGGGGGGGCTTGGAGACCCAGTACTTC. It codes for CASTIQGGGLETQYF.

The rearrangement uses TRBV5-4 and TRBJ2-1; 8 bases match TRBD2. In germline, CDR1 is SGHNT, CDR2 YYREEE (reference sequence). V was pared by 2 bases and J by 1 base, with 5 bases of the junction left unmatched. This CDR3 is built from 16 residues. The CDR3 loop reads CASSFTGTRSYNEQFF. DNA for the CDR3: TGTGCCAGCAGCTTCACCGGGACTAGATCCTACAATGAGCAGTTCTTC. Looking up the rest from reference TRBV5-4 and TRBJ2-1 gives the full variable domain: ETGVTQSPTHLIKTRGQQVTLRCSSQSGHNTVSWYQQALGQGPQFIFQYYREEENGRGNFPPRFSGLQFPNYSSELNVNALELDDSALYLCASSFTGTRSYNEQFFGPGTRLTVL.

This chain connects TRBV2 to TRBJ1-1, with 7 bases that match TRBD1. Trimming took 3 bases from V and 4 from J; bases not matched to a gene: 5. The CDR3 has 14 amino acids. CDR1 is SNHLY, CDR2 FYNNEI, per germline. The DNA for the CDR3 is TGTGCCAGCAGTGATAGTTCAGGGGGCACTGAAGCTTTCTTT. Translated: CASSDSSGGTEAFF. Using reference TRBV2 and TRBJ1-1 for the parts outside the CDR3, the full variable domain is EPEVTQTPSHQVTQMGQEVILRCVPISNHLYFYWYRQILGQKVEFLVSFYNNEISEKSEIFDDQFSVERPDGSNFTLKIRSTKLEDSAMYFCASSDSSGGTEAFFGQGTRLTVV.

The gene calls are TRBV5-8 and TRBJ1-2, with 10 bases matching TRBD1. V trimming: 4 bases; J trimming: 6 bases; junction bases outside the gene matches: 12. Germline CDR1 SGHTS, CDR2 YDEGEE. The CDR3 has 16 amino acids. CDR3 DNA sequence: TGTGCCAGCAGCCTCCCCCTAGACAGGGGGCTCAATGGCTACACCTTC. Translated, it gives CASSLPLDRGLNGYTF. Using reference TRBV5-8 and TRBJ1-2 for the parts outside the CDR3, the full variable domain is EAGVTQSPTHLIKTRGQQATLRCSPISGHTSVYWYQQALGLGLQFLLWYDEGEERNRGNFPPRFSGRQFPNYSSELNVNALELEDSALYLCASSLPLDRGLNGYTFGSGTRLTVV.

The V gene is TRBV4-2, the J gene TRBJ1-1; 9 bases match TRBD1. V shed 0 bases, J shed 9 bases, and the junction held 8 bases outside the gene matches. There are 15 residues in the CDR3. Germline-derived CDR1 and CDR2 are LGHNA and YNFKEQ. CDR3 bases: TGTGCCAGCAGCCAAGATCACAGGGGGCCAACACAAGCTTTCTTT. Translated, it gives CASSQDHRGPTQAFF.

The genes are TRBV7-6 and TRBJ1-5; TRBD1 matches 9 bases. This CDR3 is 16 amino acids long. CDR1 is SGHVS and CDR2 is FNYEAQ in the germline V gene. J was trimmed by 6 bases and V by 1 base; bases with no gene match: 7. DNA of the CDR3: TGTGCCAGCAGCTTAGGTGGGACAGGGTTTTCTCAGCCCCAGCATTTT. This gives the protein CASSLGGTGFSQPQHF.

The chain is built from TRBV7-8 and TRBJ1-5; no firm D call. Between the trimmed V and J ends, which lost 7 bases and 4 bases, there was a span of 11 bases. CDR1 and CDR2 from the germline V gene are SGHVS and FQNEAQ. This CDR3 has 13 residues. Here the CDR3 reads CASTMQVNQPQHF. As DNA, the CDR3 is TGTGCCAGCACGATGCAGGTTAATCAGCCCCAGCATTTT.

The genes are TRBV25-1 and TRBJ2-7; D is possibly TRBD2 (5 bases). The V gene lost 5 bases and the J gene lost 5 bases, with 10 bases spanning the gap. Looked up from germline, CDR1 is MGHDK and CDR2 is SYGVNS. The CDR3 totals 12 residues. The CDR3 DNA reads TGTGCCAGCAGTCGGGGAGTCGACGAGCAGTACTTC. Protein sequence: CASSRGVDEQYF.

V usage is TRBV28 and J usage is TRBJ2-3; 9 bases map to TRBD2. Germline-derived CDR1 and CDR2 are MDHEN and SYDVKM. J gave up 3 bases and V 2 bases, and 12 bases lay outside the gene matches. The CDR3 runs 18 residues. CDR3: CASSLRSSGTRLTDTQYF. The CDR3 DNA reads TGTGCCAGCAGTTTACGGTCTAGCGGGACCCGCCTTACAGATACGCAGTATTTT.

The rearrangement uses TRBV10-3 and TRBJ1-6; possible D gene TRBD1, 5 bases. The CDR3 is 14 residues long. Trimming left V 1 base short and J 5 bases short, with 6 bases between. Germline V gene sequence: CDR1 ENHRY, CDR2 SYGVKD. The CDR3 loop reads CAISELQDNSPLHF. CDR3 coding DNA: TGTGCCATCAGTGAGTTACAGGATAATTCACCCCTCCACTTT.

This sequence joins TRBV6-2 or TRBV6-3 and TRBJ2-7; D possibly corresponds to TRBD1 (5 bases). V shed 4 bases and J shed 2 bases, with 9 bases lying between them. The germline V gene has CDR1 MNHEY and CDR2 SVGEGT. This CDR3 region has 13 residues. Written as DNA, the CDR3 is TGTGCCAGCAGTTTAGGGGTAACCTACGAGCAGTACTTC. Translation gives CASSLGVTYEQYF.

This rearrangement joins TRBV27 to TRBJ2-2; D is unclear. Trimming took 3 bases from V and 1 from J, leaving 6 bases between them. The CDR3 is 14 residues long. Germline V gene lookup returns CDR1 MNHEY and CDR2 SMNVEV (reference sequence). Written as DNA, the CDR3 is TGTGCCAGCAGTTTCGAGGTGAACACCGGGGAGCTGTTTTTT. Its translation: CASSFEVNTGELFF.

The CDR3 bases are TGCGCCAGCAGCTTGGACCCACCAGGGGTCCTTAATGAAAAACTGTTTTTT. Translation gives CASSLDPPGVLNEKLFF. The chain combines TRBV5-1 with TRBJ1-4, with D tentatively TRBD1 (6 bases). This CDR3 is 17 amino acids long. V was cut by 0 bases and J by 4 bases, with 16 bases left in between. Germline lookup yields CDR1 SGHRS and CDR2 YFSETQ.

This chain links TRBV18 with TRBJ2-7; D is possibly TRBD1 (6 bases). Germline V CDR1 and CDR2: KGHSH, LQKENI. CDR3 size: 13 residues. The V and J ends lost 5 bases and 6 bases respectively, with 14 bases between them. CDR3 coding DNA: TGTGCCAGCTCAACCTTTACAGGGCTCGAGCAGTACTTC. It is translated as CASSTFTGLEQYF.

This chain links TRBV7-9 with TRBJ1-5, with D uncertain. Per germline, CDR1 SEHNR and CDR2 FQNEAQ (reference sequence). The CDR3 runs to 12 residues. Trimming left V 4 bases short and J 7 bases short, with 8 bases between. The CDR3, as DNA: TGTGCCAGCAGCTCAGCGGGCCAGCCCCAGCATTTT. Amino acids: CASSSAGQPQHF. Supplemented by reference TRBV7-9 and TRBJ1-5, the full variable domain reads DTGVSQNPRHKITKRGQNVTFRCDPISEHNRLYWYRQTLGQGPEFLTYFQNEAQLEKSRLLSDRFSAERPKGSFSTLEIQRTEQGDSAMYLCASSSAGQPQHFGDGTRLSIL.

The V call is TRBV29-1, the J call TRBJ1-1; D is uncertain. Trimming stripped 5 bases from V and 5 bases from J, with 9 bases between. Germline V gives CDR1 SQVTM, CDR2 ANQGSEA. This CDR3 is built from 11 residues. The CDR3 bases are TGCAGCGTTAGCCGGGAAACTGAAGCTTTCTTT. Its protein product is CSVSRETEAFF.

A single count supports this clone. V usage is TRBV20-1 and J usage is TRBJ2-7; D ambiguous. V lost 3 bases and J lost 2, with 5 bases in between. The CDR3 covers 11 residues. The V gene's germline CDR1 is DFQATT and CDR2 SNEGSKA (reference sequence). CDR3 DNA: TGCAGTGCTAGGAGTCCCTACGAGCAGTACTTC. As protein: CSARSPYEQYF.

The V gene is TRBV4-3, the J gene TRBJ2-1, with 8 bases that match TRBD2. This CDR3 spans 17 amino acids. Germline V lookup: CDR1 LGHNA, CDR2 YSLEER. J was trimmed by 9 bases and V by 5 bases; bases with no gene match: 18. In DNA form, the CDR3 reads TGCGCCAGCAGCTTCCCCAAAGCGGGAGATTTAGCTGGTGAGCAGTTCTTC. It yields the protein CASSFPKAGDLAGEQFF.

The chain recombines TRBV7-2 with TRBJ2-3, with 7 positions matching TRBD1. The V gene's germline CDR1 is SGHTA and CDR2 FQGNSA. The V gene end was trimmed by 5 bases and the J gene end by 0 bases; junction bases not matched to a gene: 5. This CDR3 comprises 15 residues. The CDR3 DNA reads as TGTGCCAGCAGCCCCAGGACAGGCAGCACAGATACGCAGTATTTT. It is translated as CASSPRTGSTDTQYF.

The chain uses TRBV3-1 (or the pseudogene TRBV3-2) and TRBJ1-4; 7 bases line up with TRBD1. Germline V CDR1 and CDR2: LGHDT, YNNKEL (reference sequence). J was trimmed by 10 bases and V by 5 bases; bases with no gene match: 16. CDR3 length equals 16 residues. The CDR3 reads CASSVRRVQGHGKLFF. Here the CDR3 DNA reads TGTGCCAGCAGCGTCAGACGAGTACAGGGGCACGGAAAACTGTTTTTT.

The chain joins TRBV7-6 to TRBJ1-3; TRBD1 is a possible D gene (6 bases). V was trimmed by 1 base and J by 2 bases, leaving 12 bases between them. In germline, CDR1 is SGHVS, CDR2 FNYEAQ. The CDR3 is 16 amino acids. The CDR3 here is CASSLGGGNAGNTIYF. In DNA, the CDR3 is TGTGCCAGCAGCTTAGGGGGGGGCAACGCTGGAAACACCATATATTTT.

This chain links TRBV5-5 with TRBJ2-7; perhaps TRBD1 as D (5 bases). Germline V gene lookup returns CDR1 SGHKS and CDR2 YYEKEE (reference sequence). V shed 0 bases and J shed 3 bases, with 10 bases lying between them. CDR3 length: 14 residues. DNA of the CDR3: TGTGCCAGCAGCTTGGTAGGCACAGGCTACGAGCAGTACTTC. This gives the protein CASSLVGTGYEQYF.

The genes are TRBV2 and TRBJ1-3, with 7 bases lining up with TRBD1. The junction had 9 bases not matched to a gene; V was cut back by 6 bases and J by 4 bases. The CDR3 contains 15 residues. Germline CDR1 and CDR2: SNHLY and FYNNEI. CDR3 region: CASSHEGASGNTIYF. Here the CDR3 DNA reads TGTGCCAGCAGCCACGAGGGGGCGAGCGGAAACACCATATATTTT.

The chain uses TRBV4-1 and TRBJ1-5, with 7 nucleotides matching TRBD1. Losses at the gene ends were 4 bases for V and 2 bases for J; bases not matched to a gene: 11. Germline V gene lookup returns CDR1 MGHRA and CDR2 YSYEKL. CDR3 size: 17 residues. CDR3 sequence reads: CASSPRPRGLGNQPQHF. The CDR3 nucleotides read TGCGCCAGCAGCCCCCGACCTAGGGGGCTTGGCAATCAGCCCCAGCATTTT.

The V and J genes are TRBV21-1 and TRBJ2-1; TRBD1 is taken as the D call from the table, unchecked against the DNA. TRBV21-1 is reported as a pseudogene. The CDR3 is made up of 16 amino acids. The CDR3 sequence: CASTVAGGRFVNEQFF. DNA of the CDR3: TGTGCCAGCACTGTGGCTGGGGGCCGTTTCGTCAATGAGCAGTTCTTC.

This rearrangement joins TRBV7-9 to TRBJ2-3; possible D gene TRBD2, 5 bases. CDR1 is SEHNR, CDR2 FQNEAQ, per germline (reference sequence). This CDR3 region has 15 residues. The V end was cut by 3 bases, the J end by 1 base, with 11 bases between. The CDR3, as DNA: TGTGCCAGCAGCTTTGGTAGGACTCGCACAGATACGCAGTATTTT. It encodes CASSFGRTRTDTQYF.

The chain recombines TRBV28 with TRBJ1-5; 10 nucleotides match TRBD1. V dropped 8 bases and J dropped 2; count of bases not matched to a gene: 6. Germline V gene data show CDR1 as MDHEN and CDR2 as SYDVKM. The CDR3 consists of 15 residues. The CDR3 DNA sequence: TGTGCCAGCTGGCCCGGGACAGGGGGCAATCAGCCCCAGCATTTT. Protein sequence: CASWPGTGGNQPQHF.